What follows is one T cell receptor (beta chain) and its context. As yet, its antigen is unknown. This sample is part of a study of cytomegalovirus exposure and HLA in healthy donors. Study overall: An analysis done earlier identified 117 million unique TCR beta sequences from about 180 million T cells. General observations from the study: Despite most TCR sequences being rare, some public TCRs occurred in many donors. Later analysis associated a missense DCLRE1C variant with TCR beta V- and J-gene trimming. Rates of TCR association differed by HLA locus in a later analysis, with DRB1 highest and HLA-C lowest.

Researchers ran the PCR with 60 Vbeta and 13 Jbeta primers. The assay was immunoSEQ multiplex PCR, and TCRdb's table has in-frame clones only and misses some. The profile shows 110,000 or so clones, 78% of them singletons. Germline CDR1 and CDR2: MNHEY and SMNVEV (reference sequence). V lost 3 bases, J lost 4 bases, and 13 bases lay in between. CDR3 size: 16 residues. The rearrangement links TRBV27 to TRBJ2-6; possibly TRBD2 for D (7 bases). The receptor comes from a male donor in good health and CMV-seronegative. Sequenced sample: PBMCs. CDR3 sequence (DNA): TGTGCCAGCAGTTTTGGGGGGGCGACCGGGGCCAACGTCCTGACTTTC. Its protein is CASSFGGATGANVLTF.